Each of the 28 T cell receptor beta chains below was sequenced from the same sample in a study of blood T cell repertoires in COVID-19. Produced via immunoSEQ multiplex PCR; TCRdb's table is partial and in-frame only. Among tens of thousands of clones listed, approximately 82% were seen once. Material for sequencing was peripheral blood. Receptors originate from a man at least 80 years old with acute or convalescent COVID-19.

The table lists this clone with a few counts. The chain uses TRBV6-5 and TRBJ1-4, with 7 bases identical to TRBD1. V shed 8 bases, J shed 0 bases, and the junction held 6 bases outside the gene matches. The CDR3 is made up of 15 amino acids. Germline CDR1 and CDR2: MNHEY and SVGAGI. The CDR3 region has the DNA TGTGCCAGCGGAACAGGGGATCCAACTAATGAAAAACTGTTTTTT. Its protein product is CASGTGDPTNEKLFF.

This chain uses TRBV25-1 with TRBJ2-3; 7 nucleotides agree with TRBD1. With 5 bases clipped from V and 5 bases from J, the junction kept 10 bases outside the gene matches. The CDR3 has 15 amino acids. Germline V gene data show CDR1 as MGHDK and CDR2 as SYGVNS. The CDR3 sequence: CASSQTGWVGDTQYF. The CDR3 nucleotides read TGTGCCAGCAGTCAGACAGGGTGGGTAGGAGATACGCAGTATTTT.

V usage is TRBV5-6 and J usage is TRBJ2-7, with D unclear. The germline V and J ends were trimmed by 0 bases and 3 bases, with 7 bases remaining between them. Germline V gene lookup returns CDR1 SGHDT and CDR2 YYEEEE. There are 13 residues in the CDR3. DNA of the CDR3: TGTGCCAGCAGCTTGGTACAGTTCTACGAGCAGTACTTC. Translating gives CASSLVQFYEQYF.

This chain's CDR3 is CAINTPDRGEQFF. CDR3 DNA: TGTGCCATCAACACCCCGGACAGGGGTGAGCAGTTCTTC. This chain links TRBV10-3 with TRBJ2-1; 9 nucleotides match TRBD1. The CDR3 spans 13 residues. V trimming: 7 bases; J trimming: 9 bases; junction bases outside the gene matches: 7. Germline V CDR1 and CDR2: ENHRY, SYGVKD.

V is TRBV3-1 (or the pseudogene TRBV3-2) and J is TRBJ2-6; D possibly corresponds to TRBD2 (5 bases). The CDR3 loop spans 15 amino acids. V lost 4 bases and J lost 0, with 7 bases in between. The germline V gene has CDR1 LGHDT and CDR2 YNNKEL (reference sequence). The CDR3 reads CASSPGISGANVLTF. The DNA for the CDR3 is TGTGCCAGCAGCCCCGGGATCTCTGGGGCCAACGTCCTGACTTTC.

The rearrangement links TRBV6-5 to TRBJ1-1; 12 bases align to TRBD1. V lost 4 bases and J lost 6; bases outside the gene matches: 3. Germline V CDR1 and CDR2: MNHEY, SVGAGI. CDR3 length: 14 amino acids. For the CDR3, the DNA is TGTGCCAGCAGTTCGGGACAGGGGGCTGCTGAAGCTTTCTTT. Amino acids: CASSSGQGAAEAFF.

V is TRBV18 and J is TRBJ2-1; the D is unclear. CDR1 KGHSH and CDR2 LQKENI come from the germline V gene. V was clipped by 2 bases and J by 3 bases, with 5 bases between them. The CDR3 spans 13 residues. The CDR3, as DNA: TGTGCCAGCTCACCAGTAGTCTACAATGAGCAGTTCTTC. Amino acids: CASSPVVYNEQFF.

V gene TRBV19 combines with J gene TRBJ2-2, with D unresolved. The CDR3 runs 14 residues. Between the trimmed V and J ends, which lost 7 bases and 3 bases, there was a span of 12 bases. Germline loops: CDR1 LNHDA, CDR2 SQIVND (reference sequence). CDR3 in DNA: TGTGCCAGTACCGTAACTCCGTACACCGGGGAGCTGTTTTTT. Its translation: CASTVTPYTGELFF. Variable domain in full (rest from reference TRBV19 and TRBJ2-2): DGGITQSPKYLFRKEGQNVTLSCEQNLNHDAMYWYRQDPGQGLRLIYYSQIVNDFQKGDIAEGYSVSREKKESFPLTVTSAQKNPTAFYLCASTVTPYTGELFFGEGSRLTVL.

In DNA form, the CDR3 reads TGCGCCAGCAGCTTCGGACTAGCGGGGAACTACGAGCAGTACTTC. The encoded protein is CASSFGLAGNYEQYF. The chain has TRBV5-1 and TRBJ2-7; TRBD2 matches 12 bases. The CDR3 sequence is 15 residues long. J gave up 3 bases and V 2 bases, and 3 bases lay outside the gene matches. Looked up from germline, CDR1 is SGHRS and CDR2 is YFSETQ.

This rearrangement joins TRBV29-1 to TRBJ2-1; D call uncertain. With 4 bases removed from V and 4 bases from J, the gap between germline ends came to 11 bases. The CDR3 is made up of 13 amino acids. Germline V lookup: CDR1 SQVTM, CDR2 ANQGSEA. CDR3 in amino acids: CSVGRSAYNEQFF. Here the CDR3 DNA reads TGCAGCGTTGGAAGGAGCGCGTACAATGAGCAGTTCTTC.

The CDR3 bases are TGCGCCAGCAGCCAAAACCTCAGGACAGCTTATGGCTACACCTTC. It encodes CASSQNLRTAYGYTF. The rearrangement links TRBV4-1 to TRBJ1-2, with TRBD1 as a possible D gene (6 bases). CDR3 length: 15 residues. Per the germline V gene, CDR1 is MGHRA and CDR2 is YSYEKL. Trimming pared 2 bases from V and 5 bases from J, leaving 15 bases between.

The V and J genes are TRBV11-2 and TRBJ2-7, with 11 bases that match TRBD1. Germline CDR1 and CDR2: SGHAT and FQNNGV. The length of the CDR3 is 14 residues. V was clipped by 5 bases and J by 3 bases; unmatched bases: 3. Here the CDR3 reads CASSPGTGGYEQYF. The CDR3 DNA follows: TGTGCCAGCAGCCCCGGGACAGGGGGCTACGAGCAGTACTTC.

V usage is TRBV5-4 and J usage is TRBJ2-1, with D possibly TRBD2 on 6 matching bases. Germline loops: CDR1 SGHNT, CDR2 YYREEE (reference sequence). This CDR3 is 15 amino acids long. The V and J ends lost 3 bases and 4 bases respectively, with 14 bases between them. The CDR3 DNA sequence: TGTGCCAGCAGCTACGGGAGCGGTATTTACAATGAGCAGTTCTTC. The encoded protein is CASSYGSGIYNEQFF.

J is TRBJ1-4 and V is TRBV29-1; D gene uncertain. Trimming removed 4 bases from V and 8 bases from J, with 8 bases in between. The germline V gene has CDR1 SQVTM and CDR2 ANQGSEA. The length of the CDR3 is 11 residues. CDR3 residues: CSVATREKLFF. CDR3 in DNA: TGCAGCGTTGCGACACGGGAAAAACTGTTTTTT.

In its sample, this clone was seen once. CDR3 DNA: TGTGCCAGCAGCCCTGGACTAGCGGAGGGGGGGGGCAAAGGGCAGTTCTTC. This translates into CASSPGLAEGGGKGQFF. The chain recombines TRBV5-4 with TRBJ2-1, with 10 bases fitting TRBD2. CDR1 SGHNT and CDR2 YYREEE come from the germline V gene (reference sequence). This CDR3 spans 17 amino acids. V shed 4 bases, J shed 12 bases, and the junction held 19 bases outside the gene matches.

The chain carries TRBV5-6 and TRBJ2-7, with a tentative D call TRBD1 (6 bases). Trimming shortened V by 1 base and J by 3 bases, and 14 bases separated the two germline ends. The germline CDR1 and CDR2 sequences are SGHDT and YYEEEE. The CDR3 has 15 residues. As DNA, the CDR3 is TGTGCCAGCAGCTTGCCCGGACAGCTTTTCTACGAGCAGTACTTC. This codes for CASSLPGQLFYEQYF.

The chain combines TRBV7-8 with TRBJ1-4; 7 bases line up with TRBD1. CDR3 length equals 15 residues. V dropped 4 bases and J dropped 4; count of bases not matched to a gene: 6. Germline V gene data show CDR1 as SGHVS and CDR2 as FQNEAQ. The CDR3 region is CASSSRGLNNEKLFF. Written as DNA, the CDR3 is TGTGCCAGCAGCTCCAGGGGGTTGAATAATGAAAAACTGTTTTTT.

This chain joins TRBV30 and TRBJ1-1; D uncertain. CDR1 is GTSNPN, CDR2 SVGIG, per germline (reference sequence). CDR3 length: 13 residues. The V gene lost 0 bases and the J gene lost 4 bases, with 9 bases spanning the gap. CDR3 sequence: CAWSVAGPTEAFF. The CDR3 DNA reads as TGTGCCTGGAGTGTGGCTGGGCCCACTGAAGCTTTCTTT.

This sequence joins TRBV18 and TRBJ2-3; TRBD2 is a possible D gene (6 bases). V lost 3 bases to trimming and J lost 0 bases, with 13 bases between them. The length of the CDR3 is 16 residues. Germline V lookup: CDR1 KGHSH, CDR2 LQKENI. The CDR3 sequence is CASSPQGGPSTDTQYF. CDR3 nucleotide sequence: TGTGCCAGCTCACCGCAGGGAGGCCCAAGCACAGATACGCAGTATTTT.

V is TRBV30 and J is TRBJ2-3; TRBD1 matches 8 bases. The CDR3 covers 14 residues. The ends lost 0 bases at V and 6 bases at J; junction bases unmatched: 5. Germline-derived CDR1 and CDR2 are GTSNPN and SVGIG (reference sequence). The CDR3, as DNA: TGTGCCTGGAGTGTCGGACAGGGAGGCGATACGCAGTATTTT. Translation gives CAWSVGQGGDTQYF.

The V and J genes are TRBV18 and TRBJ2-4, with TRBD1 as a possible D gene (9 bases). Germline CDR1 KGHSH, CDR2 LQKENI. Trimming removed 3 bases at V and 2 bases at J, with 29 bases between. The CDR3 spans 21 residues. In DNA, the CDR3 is TGTGCCAGCTCACCGACCGGGGGGGACAGGGCTAATCAAGACACCAAAAACATTCAGTACTTC. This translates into CASSPTGGDRANQDTKNIQYF.

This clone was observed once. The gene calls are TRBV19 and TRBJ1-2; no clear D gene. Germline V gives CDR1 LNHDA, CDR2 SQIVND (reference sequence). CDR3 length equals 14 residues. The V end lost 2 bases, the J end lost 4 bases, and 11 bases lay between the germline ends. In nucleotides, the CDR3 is TGTGCCAGTAGTATAAAGGGAGGCCTCTATGGCTACACCTTC. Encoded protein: CASSIKGGLYGYTF.

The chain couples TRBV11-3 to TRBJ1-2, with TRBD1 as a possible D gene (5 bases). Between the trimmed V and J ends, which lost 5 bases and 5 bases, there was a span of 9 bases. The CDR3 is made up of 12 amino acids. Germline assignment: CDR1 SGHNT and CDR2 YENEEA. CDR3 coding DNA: TGTGCCAGCAGCACACAGGATTATGGCTACACCTTC. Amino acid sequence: CASSTQDYGYTF.

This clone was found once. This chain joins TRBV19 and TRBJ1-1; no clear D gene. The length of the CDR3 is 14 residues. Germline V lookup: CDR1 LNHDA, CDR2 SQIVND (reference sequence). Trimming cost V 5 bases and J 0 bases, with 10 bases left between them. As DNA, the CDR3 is TGTGCCAGTAGTCTACGGGGAGTGAACACTGAAGCTTTCTTT. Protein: CASSLRGVNTEAFF.

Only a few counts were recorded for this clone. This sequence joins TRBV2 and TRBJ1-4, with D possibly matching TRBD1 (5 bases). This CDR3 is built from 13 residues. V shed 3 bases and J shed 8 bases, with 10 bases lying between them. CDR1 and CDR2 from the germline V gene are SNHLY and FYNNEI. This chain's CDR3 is CASSDQGEEKLFF. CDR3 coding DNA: TGTGCCAGCAGTGATCAAGGGGAAGAAAAACTGTTTTTT.

The CDR3 is CASSEASGQETQYF. DNA of the CDR3: TGTGCCAGCAGTGAGGCTAGCGGGCAAGAGACCCAGTACTTC. The chain employs TRBV25-1 and TRBJ2-5, with TRBD2 identical over 8 bases. The V gene end was trimmed by 3 bases and the J gene end by 2 bases; junction bases not matched to a gene: 2. This CDR3 is built from 14 residues. CDR1 and CDR2 from the germline V gene are MGHDK and SYGVNS.

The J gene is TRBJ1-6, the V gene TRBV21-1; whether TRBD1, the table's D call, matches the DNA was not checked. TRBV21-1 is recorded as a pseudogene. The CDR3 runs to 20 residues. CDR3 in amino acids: CASSKVPPRQRVSYNSPLHF. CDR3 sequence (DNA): TGTGCCAGCAGCAAAGTGCCCCCTCGACAGCGAGTCTCCTATAATTCACCCCTCCACTTT.

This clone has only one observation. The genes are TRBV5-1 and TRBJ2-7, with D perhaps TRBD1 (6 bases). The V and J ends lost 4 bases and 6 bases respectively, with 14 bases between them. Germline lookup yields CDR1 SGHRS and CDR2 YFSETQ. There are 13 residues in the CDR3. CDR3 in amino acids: CASSIQGVGEQYF. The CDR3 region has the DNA TGCGCCAGCAGCATACAGGGAGTTGGCGAGCAGTACTTC.